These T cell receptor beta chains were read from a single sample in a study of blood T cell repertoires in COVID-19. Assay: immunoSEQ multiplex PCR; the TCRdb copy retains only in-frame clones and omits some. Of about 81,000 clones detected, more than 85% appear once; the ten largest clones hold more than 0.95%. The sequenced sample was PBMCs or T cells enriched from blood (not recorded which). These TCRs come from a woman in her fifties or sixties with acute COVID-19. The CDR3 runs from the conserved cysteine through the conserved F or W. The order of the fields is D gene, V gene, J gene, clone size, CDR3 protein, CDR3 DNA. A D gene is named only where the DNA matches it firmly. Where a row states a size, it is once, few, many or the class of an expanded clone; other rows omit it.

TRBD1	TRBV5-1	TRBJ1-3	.	CASESGTGNSGNTIYF	TGCGCCAGTGAGTCCGGGACAGGGAACTCTGGAAACACCATATATTTT
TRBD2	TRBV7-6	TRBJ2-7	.	CASSTRAGVNGSSYEQYF	TGTGCCAGCAGCACTCGAGCGGGAGTTAACGGGAGCTCCTACGAGCAGTACTTC
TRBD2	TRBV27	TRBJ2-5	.	CASSLGLAGGQETQYF	TGTGCCAGCAGTTTAGGACTAGCGGGAGGGCAAGAGACCCAGTACTTC
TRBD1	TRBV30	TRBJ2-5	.	CAWSVRQGQETQYF	TGTGCCTGGAGTGTCCGACAGGGCCAAGAGACCCAGTACTTC
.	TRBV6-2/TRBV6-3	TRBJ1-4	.	CASSPGGTPAATNEKLFF	TGTGCCAGCAGCCCTGGCGGGACCCCGGCCGCAACTAATGAAAAACTGTTTTTT
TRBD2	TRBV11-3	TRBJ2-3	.	CASSFGLAGRDTQYF	TGTGCCAGCAGCTTTGGACTAGCGGGGAGAGATACGCAGTATTTT
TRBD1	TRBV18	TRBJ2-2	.	CASSPKRQGDVTGELFF	TGTGCCAGCTCACCTAAAAGACAGGGGGACGTCACCGGGGAGCTGTTTTTT
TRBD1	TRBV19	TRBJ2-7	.	CASSISDRGHSYEQYF	TGTGCCAGTAGTATCAGCGACAGGGGGCATTCCTACGAGCAGTACTTC
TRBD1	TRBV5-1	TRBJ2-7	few	CASSSQGAQGYEQYF	TGCGCCAGCAGCTCACAGGGGGCGCAAGGATACGAGCAGTACTTC
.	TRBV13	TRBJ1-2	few	CASSPQTGSYGYTF	TGTGCCAGCAGCCCGCAGACAGGCTCCTATGGCTACACCTTC
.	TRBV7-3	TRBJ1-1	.	CASSSSTGIMNTEAFF	TGTGCCAGCAGCTCCTCGACAGGAATCATGAACACTGAAGCTTTCTTT
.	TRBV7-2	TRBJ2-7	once	CASSSMVRGIRAYEQYF	TGTGCCAGCAGCTCTATGGTTCGCGGGATAAGGGCCTACGAGCAGTACTTC
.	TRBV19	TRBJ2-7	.	CASNPRGTHEQYF	TGTGCCAGTAACCCCCGGGGGACCCACGAGCAGTACTTC
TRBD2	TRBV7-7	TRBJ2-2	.	CATGVAGGTGELFF	TGTGCTACGGGGGTAGCGGGGGGCACCGGGGAGCTGTTTTTT
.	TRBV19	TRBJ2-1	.	CASSPAGGSYNEQFF	TGTGCCAGTAGTCCTGCAGGGGGGTCCTACAATGAGCAGTTCTTC
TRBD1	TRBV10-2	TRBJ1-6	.	CASSQDRDLHF	TGCGCCAGCAGTCAAGACAGGGACCTCCACTTT
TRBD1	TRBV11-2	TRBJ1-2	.	CASSLADRDFIF	TGTGCCAGCAGCTTAGCCGACAGGGACTTTATCTTC
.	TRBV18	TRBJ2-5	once	CASSPINSKETQYF	TGTGCCAGCTCACCTATAAACTCGAAAGAGACCCAGTACTTC
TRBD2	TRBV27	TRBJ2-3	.	CASSRASSGRNTQYF	TGTGCCAGCAGCCGCGCTTCTAGCGGGAGGAATACGCAGTATTTT
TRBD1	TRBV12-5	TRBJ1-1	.	CASGPRTGADTEAFF	TGTGCTAGCGGTCCCCGGACAGGGGCCGACACTGAAGCTTTCTTT
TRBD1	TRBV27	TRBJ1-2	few	CASMDRVYGYTF	TGTGCCAGCATGGACAGGGTCTATGGCTACACCTTC
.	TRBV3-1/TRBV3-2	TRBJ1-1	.	CASSLSPPGAEAFF	TGTGCCAGCAGCCTCAGTCCGCCGGGGGCTGAAGCTTTCTTT